One sample yielded the 6 T cell receptor beta chains listed below, sequenced in a study of Graves' ophthalmopathy and Graves' hyperthyroidism. CDR3 regions of TCR beta were amplified from RNA transcripts. Second-round multiplex PCR followed a first-round RT-PCR using HTBI primers. TCRdb fed the multiplex PCR reads into MiXCR, producing one record per CDR3 protein. In the table there are over a million distinct CDR3 sequences, roughly two fifths of which are singletons. Material: peripheral blood or thyroid tissue (not recorded which). The receptors derive from an adult man with Graves' hyperthyroidism.

In this sample, this clonotype turned up many times. The chain is built from TRBV24-1 and TRBJ1-1; no definite D call. CDR1 KGHDR and CDR2 SFDVKD come from the germline V gene. There are 13 residues in the CDR3. Trimming removed 12 bases at V and 7 bases at J, with 20 bases between. In DNA form, the CDR3 reads TGTGCCTCTAAAGACACCCTCTCTAGTGAAGCTTTCTTT. It is translated as CASKDTLSSEAFF.

The chain couples TRBV10-2 to TRBJ1-2; D call uncertain. V dropped 6 bases and J dropped 5 bases, with 13 bases sitting between them. Germline CDR1 WSHSY, CDR2 SAAADI. The length of the CDR3 is 13 residues. CDR3 coding DNA: TGCGCCAGCAGAGATCGAACAGCATATGGCTACACCTTC. Protein product: CASRDRTAYGYTF.

This clonotype occurred many times. The chain couples TRBV6-6 to TRBJ2-2; D not resolved. The CDR3 is made up of 13 amino acids. Trimming removed 6 bases at V and 4 bases at J, with 9 bases between. The germline V gene has CDR1 MNHNY and CDR2 SVGAGI (reference sequence). The CDR3 bases are TGTGCCAGCAGCCCACATGTCACCGGGGAGCTGTTTTTT. Protein: CASSPHVTGELFF.

This clonotype was observed at least ten times. The genes are TRBV4-3 and TRBJ1-1, with no clear D. Per germline, CDR1 LGHNA and CDR2 YSLEER. The CDR3 spans 13 residues. V dropped 2 bases and J dropped 1 base, with 5 bases sitting between them. The CDR3 sequence is CASSQRQNTEAFF. CDR3 bases: TGCGCCAGCAGCCAACGCCAGAACACTGAAGCTTTCTTT.

The rearrangement links TRBV12-3 or TRBV12-4 to TRBJ1-2; 7 bases map to TRBD1. V shed 8 bases, J shed 7 bases, and the junction held 13 bases outside the gene matches. The CDR3 is 14 residues long. Here the CDR3 reads CASFTRRGISGYTF. In nucleotides, the CDR3 is TGTGCCAGCTTTACTCGCAGGGGGATCTCTGGCTACACCTTC.

This chain links TRBV5-6 with TRBJ2-7; TRBD2 aligns across 8 bases. The CDR3 has 14 amino acids. Germline CDR1 reads SGHDT; CDR2 reads YYEEEE. Trimming took 3 bases from V and 5 from J; bases not matched to a gene: 7. The CDR3 spells CASSSGGRFNEQYF. The CDR3 nucleotides read TGTGCCAGCAGCTCGGGCGGGAGGTTCAACGAGCAGTACTTC. The full variable domain, in which reference TRBV5-6 and TRBJ2-7 provide the parts outside the CDR3, is DAGVTQSPTHLIKTRGQQVTLRCSPKSGHDTVSWYQQALGQGPQFIFQYYEEEERQRGNFPDRFSGHQFPNYSSELNVNALLLGDSALYLCASSSGGRFNEQYFGPGTRLTVT.